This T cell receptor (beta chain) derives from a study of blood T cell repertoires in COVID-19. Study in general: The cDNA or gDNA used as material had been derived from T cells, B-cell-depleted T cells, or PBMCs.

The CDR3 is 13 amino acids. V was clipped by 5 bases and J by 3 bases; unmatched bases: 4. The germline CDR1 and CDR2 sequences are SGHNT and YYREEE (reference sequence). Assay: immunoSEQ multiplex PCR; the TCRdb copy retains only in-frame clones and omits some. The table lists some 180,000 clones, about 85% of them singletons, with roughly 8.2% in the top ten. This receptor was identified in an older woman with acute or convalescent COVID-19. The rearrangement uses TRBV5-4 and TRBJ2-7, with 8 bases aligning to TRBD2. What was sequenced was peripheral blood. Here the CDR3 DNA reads TGTGCCAGCAGGTTAGCGGGGAGCTACGAGCAGTACTTC. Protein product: CASRLAGSYEQYF. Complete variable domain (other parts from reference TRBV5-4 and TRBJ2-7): ETGVTQSPTHLIKTRGQQVTLRCSSQSGHNTVSWYQQALGQGPQFIFQYYREEENGRGNFPPRFSGLQFPNYSSELNVNALELDDSALYLCASRLAGSYEQYFGPGTRLTVT.